This T cell receptor beta chain is from a study of blood T cell repertoires in COVID-19. Turning to the study itself: COVID-19 samples from acute and convalescent phases originated in the United States, Italy and Spain. The analysed material was cDNA or gDNA that came from T cells, B-cell-depleted T cells, or PBMCs.

The CDR3 consists of 15 residues. The ends lost 4 bases at V and 2 bases at J; junction bases unmatched: 6. The germline V gene has CDR1 SGHRS and CDR2 YFSETQ. The method was immunoSEQ multiplex PCR; TCRdb's version includes in-frame clones alone and lacks a portion of them. The table shows a few hundred thousand clones, with roughly 80% occurring only once. The sequence was obtained from a woman of 80 years or more with acute or convalescent COVID-19. Sequencing input: peripheral blood. This rearrangement joins TRBV5-1 to TRBJ2-5, with 9 bases fitting TRBD1. In DNA form, the CDR3 reads TGCGCCAGCAGCCTCGGACAGGGGAGGCAAGAGACCCAGTACTTC. The encoded protein is CASSLGQGRQETQYF.